This T cell receptor beta chain was documented in a study of T cells and Merkel cell carcinoma outcomes. Measured with immunoSEQ multiplex PCR; TCRdb has only the in-frame clones, and not every one. The sample carries 1,500 to 2,000 clones, approximately 91% recorded once. This CDR3 region has 17 residues. CDR1 and CDR2 (germline): SEHNR, FQNEAQ (reference sequence). Unmatched junction bases numbered 10, after V lost 1 base and J lost 6 bases. The chain uses TRBV7-9 and TRBJ2-1; TRBD1 agrees at 9 bases. Sequenced: tumor tissue from Merkel cell carcinoma. This sequence was found in a human donor with Merkel cell carcinoma. Here the CDR3 reads CASSLVSGTGSGNEQFF. In DNA form, the CDR3 reads TGTGCCAGCAGCTTAGTCAGCGGGACAGGGTCTGGCAATGAGCAGTTCTTC.